The source of this T cell receptor beta chain is a study of OX40 agonist ivuxolimab in advanced cancers. Study overall: Averaging 60 years in age, with a range of roughly 23 to 85, the cohort was approximately 87% male.

The method was immunoSEQ multiplex PCR; TCRdb's version includes in-frame clones alone and lacks a portion of them. This table holds 60,000 to 90,000 clones, 84% found once. This clone came up once. Germline V gene lookup returns CDR1 MNHNS and CDR2 SASEGT. The CDR3 spans 14 residues. V lost 6 bases to trimming and J lost 0 bases, with 6 bases between them. Sequencing used CD4+ or CD8+ T cells sorted from blood, obtained in a trial of the OX40 agonist ivuxolimab. The receptor's source is an adult with an advanced solid tumor such as melanoma, head and neck, liver or kidney cancer. This chain links TRBV6-1 with TRBJ1-6; D gene unclear. The CDR3 DNA is TGTGCCAGCAGCCACGACTCCTATAATTCACCCCTCCACTTT. Residues: CASSHDSYNSPLHF.